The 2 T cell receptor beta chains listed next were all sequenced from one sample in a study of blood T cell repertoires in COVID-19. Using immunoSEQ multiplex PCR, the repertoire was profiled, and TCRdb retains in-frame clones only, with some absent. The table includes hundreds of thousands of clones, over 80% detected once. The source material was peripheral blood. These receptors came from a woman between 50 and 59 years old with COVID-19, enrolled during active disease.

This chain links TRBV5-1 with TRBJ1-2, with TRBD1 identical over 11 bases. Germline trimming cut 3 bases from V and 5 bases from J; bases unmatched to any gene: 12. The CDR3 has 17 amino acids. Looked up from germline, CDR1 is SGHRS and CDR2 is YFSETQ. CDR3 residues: CASSWRTGTGGDYGYTF. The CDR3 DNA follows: TGCGCCAGCAGCTGGCGAACCGGGACAGGGGGAGATTATGGCTACACCTTC.

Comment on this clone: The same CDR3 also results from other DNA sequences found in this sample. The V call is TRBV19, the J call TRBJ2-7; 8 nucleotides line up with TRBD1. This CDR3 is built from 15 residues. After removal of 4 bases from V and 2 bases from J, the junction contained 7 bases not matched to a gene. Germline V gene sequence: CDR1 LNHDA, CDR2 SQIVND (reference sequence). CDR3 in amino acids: CASSRSGTGPYEQYF. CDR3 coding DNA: TGTGCCAGTAGTAGATCCGGGACAGGCCCCTACGAGCAGTACTTC.